These T cell receptor beta chains were read from a single sample in a study of cytomegalovirus exposure and HLA in healthy donors. TCRdb's copy holds only in-frame clones and misses some; the assay was immunoSEQ multiplex PCR. Of approximately 110,000 clones in the sample, roughly four fifths are singletons; the top ten hold around 2.5%. Sample: PBMCs. All receptors come from a woman younger than 35 in good health and CMV-seronegative. Both conserved end residues are part of each CDR3. The order of the fields is V gene, D gene, J gene, clone size, CDR3 DNA, CDR3 protein. A D gene is named only where the DNA matches it firmly. A clone size is listed for some rows: how often the clone was seen (once, few, many), or a class if it is expanded.

TRBV4-2	TRBD2	TRBJ2-5	NA	TGTGCCAGCAGCCCCGGGACTAGCGGGAGTGGAGAGACCCAGTACTTC	CASSPGTSGSGETQYF
TRBV11-2	NA	TRBJ2-7	NA	TGTGCCAGCAGCTTGGGCAGCTCTACGGAGCAGTACTTC	CASSLGSSTEQYF
TRBV5-1	NA	TRBJ2-3	NA	TGCGCCAGCAGCTTGGGGACTGCCACAGATACGCAGTATTTT	CASSLGTATDTQYF
TRBV19	NA	TRBJ2-1	NA	TGTGCCAGTAGACGGACTACCTTCGATGAGCAGTTCTTC	CASRRTTFDEQFF
TRBV2	TRBD1	TRBJ1-2	NA	TGTGCCAGCAGTGAAGATTTTGGACAGGGAGATGGCTACACCTTC	CASSEDFGQGDGYTF
TRBV5-1	TRBD1	TRBJ1-5	NA	TGCGCCAGCAGCTCCCACAGGGGTGGTCAGCCCCAGCATTTT	CASSSHRGGQPQHF
TRBV6-6	NA	TRBJ2-7	NA	TGTGCCAGCAGTTACGACAGGGAGCAGTACTTC	CASSYDREQYF
TRBV18	TRBD2	TRBJ2-1	NA	TGTGCCAGCTCATTCTTTAGCGGGAGGGGGAATGAGCAGTTCTTC	CASSFFSGRGNEQFF
TRBV28	TRBD1	TRBJ2-1	once	TGTGCCAGCGGAACTCGGGACAGGGCCGCCAATGAGCAGTTCTTC	CASGTRDRAANEQFF
TRBV28	TRBD1	TRBJ1-2	few	TGTGCCAGCAGGACAGGGGGCTATGGCTACACCTTC	CASRTGGYGYTF
TRBV6-1	TRBD2	TRBJ2-1	NA	TGTGCCAGCAGTGACGGCGGGAGTAAGAAAAATGAGCAGTTCTTC	CASSDGGSKKNEQFF
TRBV27	TRBD1	TRBJ2-5	NA	TGTGCCAGCAGTTTCCAGGGGGCGACCCTCCAAGAGACCCAGTACTTC	CASSFQGATLQETQYF
TRBV19	TRBD1	TRBJ1-5	NA	TGTGCCAGTAGTGCGACAGGGAAAAATCAGCCCCAGCATTTT	CASSATGKNQPQHF
TRBV9	TRBD1	TRBJ2-6	NA	TGTGCCAGCAGCGATCAACAGGGGACCGCATCTGGGGCCAACGTCCTGACTTTC	CASSDQQGTASGANVLTF
TRBV5-1	TRBD1	TRBJ2-1	NA	TGCGCCAGCAGCCCAGGGGGCGCGGGATCCTACAATGAGCAGTTCTTC	CASSPGGAGSYNEQFF
TRBV6-1	TRBD2	TRBJ2-7	NA	TGTGCCAGCACCCAAGGCGCTAGCGGATTCTACGAGCAGTACTTC	CASTQGASGFYEQYF
TRBV9	NA	TRBJ1-1	NA	TGTGCCAGCAGCGTAGTGATGGGCGCTGAAGCTTTCTTT	CASSVVMGAEAFF
TRBV19	NA	TRBJ1-5	NA	TGTGCCAGTAGTATTTCAGGGCGGAGCAATCAGCCCCAGCATTTT	CASSISGRSNQPQHF
TRBV2	NA	TRBJ1-5	NA	TGTGCCAGCAGTGAAGCGCGGGAATATAGCAATCAGCCCCAGCATTTT	CASSEAREYSNQPQHF
TRBV6-5	TRBD1	TRBJ2-5	few	TGTGCCAGCAGTCAGGGGGCGCGCAAAGAGACCCAGTACTTC	CASSQGARKETQYF
TRBV19	TRBD1	TRBJ1-1	NA	TGTGCCAGTAACAAGCTCTCCGGGACAGGGGGCGCGCACACTGAAGCTTTCTTT	CASNKLSGTGGAHTEAFF
TRBV19	TRBD1	TRBJ1-4	once	TGTGCAACCTCCGGGACAGGGTGGTGGAAGGTGTTTTTT	CATSGTGWWKVFF
TRBV6-5	TRBD1	TRBJ1-2	NA	TGTGCCAGCAGTTCCACAGGGACAGTCTATGGCTACACCTTC	CASSSTGTVYGYTF
TRBV6-5	NA	TRBJ1-1	NA	TGTGCCAGCAGTTATCAAACACCGAACACTGAAGCTTTCTTT	CASSYQTPNTEAFF
TRBV5-1	NA	TRBJ2-1	NA	TGCGCCAGCAGCTTGGGACAATCCTACAATGAGCAGTTCTTC	CASSLGQSYNEQFF
TRBV5-1	NA	TRBJ2-1	NA	TGCGCCAGCAGGCTCGGAGCGAATGAGCAGTTCTTC	CASRLGANEQFF
TRBV2	TRBD2	TRBJ2-3	NA	TGTGCCAGCAGTGGGGGTCTAGCGGGGTACACAGATACGCAGTATTTT	CASSGGLAGYTDTQYF
TRBV19	NA	TRBJ1-2	NA	TGTGCCAGTAGTATAGGGGGACGGCGGGAGGGATTCTATGGCTACACCTTC	CASSIGGRREGFYGYTF
TRBV7-9	NA	TRBJ2-1	NA	TGTGCCAGCAGGTACGGGACGGGGGTCTACAATGAGCAGTTCTTC	CASRYGTGVYNEQFF
TRBV18	NA	TRBJ2-2	once	TGTGCCAGCTCACCACCGTCGGGAGAGTACACCGGGGAGCTGTTTTTT	CASSPPSGEYTGELFF
TRBV7-9	NA	TRBJ2-1	NA	TGTGCCAGCAGTAATTTTGGGGGGGGCTATGAGCAGTTCTTC	CASSNFGGGYEQFF
TRBV9	TRBD1	TRBJ2-5	NA	TGTGCCAGCAGCGTAGCTTGGACAGGGTGGGAGACCCAGTACTTC	CASSVAWTGWETQYF
TRBV19	NA	TRBJ1-1	once	TGTGCCAGTAGCCCAATAGACGGGGTGAACACTGAAGCTTTCTTT	CASSPIDGVNTEAFF
TRBV29-1	TRBD2	TRBJ2-7	NA	TGCAGCGCAACAGACCAGGGAGGGGTGGGAACCCGCTCTCGGCAGTACTTC	CSATDQGGVGTRSRQYF